These 13 T cell receptor beta chains came from one sample sequenced in a study of T cell responses to AZD1222 COVID-19 vaccine. Method: immunoSEQ multiplex PCR; TCRdb's copy keeps in-frame clones and lacks some. This sample carries approximately 120,000 clones, 80% to 90% of them seen once, and the ten largest clones take 4.2%. The sequencing here drew on peripheral blood, taken on day 0 of AZD1222 vaccination. The source is an adult in good health.

The chain has TRBV5-8 and TRBJ2-7; D is perhaps TRBD2 (5 bases). Germline CDR1 SGHTS, CDR2 YDEGEE. The V and J ends lost 0 bases and 2 bases respectively, with 9 bases between them. The CDR3 length is 14 residues. This CDR3 reads CASSLAEGTYEQYF. Here the CDR3 DNA reads TGTGCCAGCAGCTTGGCCGAGGGAACCTACGAGCAGTACTTC.

This chain joins TRBV28 and TRBJ2-7, with TRBD1 identical over 10 bases. V was pared by 7 bases and J by 5 bases, with 5 bases of the junction left unmatched. Germline V lookup: CDR1 MDHEN, CDR2 SYDVKM. The CDR3 consists of 13 residues. The DNA of the CDR3 is TGTGCCAGCACCCTGACAGGGGGCCACGAGCAGTACTTC. Translated: CASTLTGGHEQYF.

This clone was found once. This chain uses TRBV18 with TRBJ1-2; 7 bases are shared with TRBD1. This CDR3 comprises 19 residues. The V gene end was trimmed by 2 bases and the J gene end by 0 bases; junction bases not matched to a gene: 15. Per germline, CDR1 KGHSH and CDR2 LQKENI. The CDR3 DNA reads TGTGCCAGCTCACCATTTGGCATCCGGGACAGAAAAACTAACTATGGCTACACCTTC. Translation gives CASSPFGIRDRKTNYGYTF. Drawing the rest from reference TRBV18 and TRBJ1-2, the complete variable domain is NAGVMQNPRHLVRRRGQEARLRCSPMKGHSHVYWYRQLPEEGLKFMVYLQKENIIDESGMPKERFSAEFPKEGPSILRIQQVVRGDSAAYFCASSPFGIRDRKTNYGYTFGSGTRLTVV.

V usage is TRBV5-1 and J usage is TRBJ2-5; D is unresolved. The CDR3 loop spans 13 amino acids. V was trimmed by 1 base and J by 5 bases, leaving 9 bases between them. Germline V gene sequence: CDR1 SGHRS, CDR2 YFSETQ. The chain's CDR3 is CASSLTGVETQYF. The CDR3 region has the DNA TGCGCCAGCAGCTTGACTGGGGTGGAGACCCAGTACTTC.

The chain has TRBV7-8 and TRBJ1-2, with D uncertain. The CDR3 totals 12 residues. Trimming shortened V by 4 bases and J by 4 bases, and 7 bases separated the two germline ends. CDR1 is SGHVS, CDR2 FQNEAQ, per germline. The CDR3 is CASSSGIYGYTF. CDR3 DNA: TGTGCCAGCAGCTCGGGTATCTATGGCTACACCTTC.

This clone came up a few times. J is TRBJ2-7 and V is TRBV2; D gene unclear. Per the germline V gene, CDR1 is SNHLY and CDR2 is FYNNEI. V shed 6 bases and J shed 0 bases, with 6 bases lying between them. There are 12 residues in the CDR3. The CDR3 bases are TGTGCCAGCAGCTACACCTCCTACGAGCAGTACTTC. Its protein product is CASSYTSYEQYF. Full variable domain (remainder filled in from reference TRBV2 and TRBJ2-7): EPEVTQTPSHQVTQMGQEVILRCVPISNHLYFYWYRQILGQKVEFLVSFYNNEISEKSEIFDDQFSVERPDGSNFTLKIRSTKLEDSAMYFCASSYTSYEQYFGPGTRLTVT.

Comment on this clone: At one end the junction does not follow the germline gene, possibly because of a read error. The chain joins TRBV7-7 to TRBJ1-3; a weak D match, TRBD1 (5 bases). The CDR3 covers 14 residues. Germline-derived CDR1 and CDR2 are SSHAT and FNYEAQ (reference sequence). CDR3 DNA sequence: TGTGCTAGCAGCCTTAACCAGGGCGGAAACACCATATATTTT. This codes for CASSLNQGGNTIYF. The whole variable domain, filled in from reference TRBV7-7 and TRBJ1-3, reads GAGVSQSPRYKVTKRGQDVTLRCDPISSHATLYWYQQALGQGPEFLTYFNYEAQPDKSGLPSDRFSAERPEGSISTLTIQRTEQRDSAMYRCASSLNQGGNTIYFGEGSWLTVV.

The J gene is TRBJ1-1, the V gene TRBV5-1; D is possibly TRBD1 (5 bases). The V gene lost 2 bases and the J gene lost 8 bases, with 19 bases spanning the gap. This CDR3 has 15 amino acids. Germline values: CDR1 SGHRS, CDR2 YFSETQ. The CDR3 bases are TGCGCCAGCAGCTTAGCAATTTCAGGGAGGTCGGAAGCTTTCTTT. Its translation: CASSLAISGRSEAFF.

The J gene is TRBJ2-3, the V gene TRBV5-1; D unresolved. Germline values: CDR1 SGHRS, CDR2 YFSETQ. Trimming took 5 bases from V and 5 from J, leaving 6 bases between them. The CDR3 length is 11 residues. The CDR3, as DNA: TGCGCCAGCAGATGGGAAGATACGCAGTATTTT. Translating gives CASRWEDTQYF.

This clone was seen once. The V gene is TRBV3-1 (or the pseudogene TRBV3-2), the J gene TRBJ1-5; D remains unclear. V gave up 0 bases and J gave up 7 bases, with 7 bases separating them. This CDR3 region has 13 residues. In germline, CDR1 is LGHDT, CDR2 YNNKEL (reference sequence). CDR3 DNA: TGTGCCAGCAGCCAAGATACGAGCCAGCCCCAGCATTTT. Translated: CASSQDTSQPQHF.

The chain couples TRBV6-5 to TRBJ2-2; unclear D gene. V was cut by 5 bases and J by 6 bases, with 10 bases left in between. The CDR3 spans 13 residues. CDR1 is MNHEY and CDR2 is SVGAGI in the germline V gene. The CDR3 DNA reads as TGTGCCAGCAGTCCTCTAAACGCCGGGGAGCTGTTTTTT. Residues: CASSPLNAGELFF.

This chain connects TRBV6-2 or TRBV6-3 to TRBJ2-3; D is possibly TRBD2 (7 bases). Germline V lookup: CDR1 MNHEY, CDR2 SVGEGT. The CDR3 runs to 16 residues. The V gene lost 4 bases and the J gene lost 1 base, with 15 bases spanning the gap. The CDR3 nucleotides are TGTGCCAGCAGTTTAGGGGGGGGGCCGGGCACAGATACGCAGTATTTT. This translates into CASSLGGGPGTDTQYF.

The chain uses TRBV30 and TRBJ1-6; 10 bases match TRBD1. Trimming removed 4 bases from V and 10 bases from J; junction bases left unmatched: 7. This CDR3 region has 14 residues. The germline gives CDR1 GTSNPN, CDR2 SVGIG (reference sequence). The CDR3 DNA sequence: TGTGCCTGGACGGGACAGGGGATGAGATCACCCCTCCACTTT. This translates into CAWTGQGMRSPLHF.